This TCR beta chain was captured in a study of shared clonotypes between healthy human individuals. Study information: Two women and a few men aged 18 to 49 served as donors.

At a deep level, the assay was run. Original analysis: Filtering differed since immunoSEQ provided only junctions, with no quality scores. Assay used: immunoSEQ multiplex PCR; TCRdb lists only in-frame clones, some missing. V, J and clone size derive from that table, while D and trimming were established from the DNA sequence. The sample comprises some 470,000 clones, roughly four fifths of which are singletons, and around 13% rests with the top ten. The germline V gene encodes CDR1 SGHVS and CDR2 FNYEAQ. The CDR3 is made up of 14 amino acids. With 5 bases removed from V and 1 base from J, the gap between germline ends came to 11 bases.

This sequence originates from a woman aged 40 to 55 in good health. Some clones in this sample may be carry-over from other donors' samples. V and J are TRBV7-6 and TRBJ2-5; possible D gene TRBD1, 5 bases. Material: PBMCs. The CDR3 sequence: CASSDDRPQETQYF. CDR3 nucleotide sequence: TGTGCCAGCAGCGACGACAGACCCCAAGAGACCCAGTACTTC. The complete variable domain, with remaining parts taken from reference TRBV7-6 and TRBJ2-5, reads GAGVSQSPRYKVTKRGQDVALRCDPISGHVSLYWYRQALGQGPEFLTYFNYEAQQDKSGLPNDRFSAERPEGSISTLTIQRTEQRDSAMYRCASSDDRPQETQYFGPGTRLLVL.